These 17 T cell receptor beta chains share one sample of origin, sequenced in a study of blood T cell repertoires in COVID-19. The protocol was immunoSEQ multiplex PCR, while the TCRdb copy is restricted to in-frame clones and leaves out a portion. The repertoire has 300,000 to 400,000 clones, roughly 85% of them found once; the top ten carry approximately 7.6%. Sequenced: peripheral blood. These receptors were collected from a human donor in a cohort sampled during active COVID-19.

This clone is a singleton in its sample. The chain joins TRBV9 to TRBJ2-2; TRBD2 matches 12 bases. CDR3 length equals 17 residues. The V gene end was trimmed by 0 bases and the J gene end by 7 bases; junction bases not matched to a gene: 7. Germline V gene sequence: CDR1 SGDLS, CDR2 YYNGEE. In nucleotides, the CDR3 is TGTGCCAGCAGCGTAGGAGGTCTAGCGGGGGGGATCGGGGAGCTGTTTTTT. The encoded protein is CASSVGGLAGGIGELFF.

The gene calls are TRBV19 and TRBJ2-5, with a weak D call TRBD2 (6 bases). CDR3 length: 14 amino acids. Germline assignment: CDR1 LNHDA and CDR2 SQIVND (reference sequence). V was clipped by 2 bases and J by 5 bases, with 12 bases between them. The CDR3 protein is CASSIYAGRETQYF. CDR3 nucleotide sequence: TGTGCCAGTAGTATATATGCGGGGAGGGAGACCCAGTACTTC.

V usage is TRBV2 and J usage is TRBJ2-2; TRBD2 might be the D (5 bases). The germline gives CDR1 SNHLY, CDR2 FYNNEI. The V gene lost 5 bases and the J gene lost 3 bases, with 28 bases spanning the gap. The CDR3 has 20 residues. The DNA for the CDR3 is TGTGCCAGCAGTTCTTTCTTCTCGTACTCTAGGCCCGGGGACACCGGGGAGCTGTTTTTT. Translating gives CASSSFFSYSRPGDTGELFF.

This clone appeared a single time. The CDR3 loop reads CASSLGRLAGGLKNEQFF. The CDR3 nucleotides read TGTGCCAGCAGCTTAGGCCGACTAGCGGGGGGGCTTAAAAATGAGCAGTTCTTC. The chain uses TRBV11-3 and TRBJ2-1, with 14 positions matching TRBD2. The germline CDR1 and CDR2 sequences are SGHNT and YENEEA. The junction had 9 bases not matched to a gene; V was cut back by 1 base and J by 7 bases. CDR3 size: 18 residues.

The gene calls are TRBV4-1 and TRBJ2-1, with TRBD2 identical over 13 bases. The CDR3 extends over 17 amino acids. V lost 2 bases and J lost 8; bases outside the gene matches: 9. CDR1 MGHRA and CDR2 YSYEKL come from the germline V gene. DNA of the CDR3: TGCGCCAGCAGCCAAACCCCGACTAGCGGGGGGATATATGAGCAGTTCTTC. Encoded protein: CASSQTPTSGGIYEQFF.

This rearrangement joins TRBV27 to TRBJ1-6; D gene unclear. The CDR3 runs to 17 residues. The V and J ends lost 5 bases and 3 bases respectively, with 17 bases between them. Germline CDR1 MNHEY, CDR2 SMNVEV (reference sequence). CDR3 nucleotide sequence: TGTGCCAGCAGTCGTCGCTGGAGTGCCGACTATAATTCACCCCTCCACTTT. This codes for CASSRRWSADYNSPLHF.

V and J are TRBV7-9 and TRBJ1-1; D gene uncertain. Trimming pared 5 bases from V and 3 bases from J, leaving 16 bases between. The CDR3 runs to 15 residues. CDR1 and CDR2 from the germline V gene are SEHNR and FQNEAQ (reference sequence). CDR3 loop: CASSPGGGRDTEAFF. The DNA of the CDR3 is TGTGCCAGCAGCCCGGGAGGAGGGAGGGACACTGAAGCTTTCTTT.

This clone appeared a single time. This chain connects TRBV29-1 to TRBJ2-1; 11 bases fit TRBD2. CDR1 is SQVTM and CDR2 is ANQGSEA in the germline V gene. The junction had 17 bases not matched to a gene; V was cut back by 4 bases and J by 6 bases. The CDR3 loop spans 18 amino acids. CDR3 region: CSVVKVAGGPKHPNEQFF. DNA for the CDR3: TGCAGCGTTGTCAAGGTAGCGGGGGGGCCCAAGCACCCCAATGAGCAGTTCTTC.

The V gene is TRBV6-1, the J gene TRBJ2-1; D unclear. Germline values: CDR1 MNHNS, CDR2 SASEGT. V was pared by 2 bases and J by 0 bases, with 14 bases between. This CDR3 contains 17 residues. CDR3 bases: TGTGCCAGCAGTGAACCCCGGGTCCGTAGCTCCTACAATGAGCAGTTCTTC. Protein product: CASSEPRVRSSYNEQFF.

This rearrangement joins TRBV15 to TRBJ1-3, with D unclear. Per germline, CDR1 LNHNV and CDR2 YYDKDF (reference sequence). The V end was cut by 0 bases, the J end by 0 bases, with 9 bases between. The CDR3 consists of 16 residues. The CDR3 DNA reads TGTGCCACCAGCAGAGATCTGTCCAGCTCTGGAAACACCATATATTTT. This translates into CATSRDLSSSGNTIYF.

V gene TRBV7-2 combines with J gene TRBJ2-1; maybe TRBD2 (5 bases). Germline CDR1 is SGHTA and CDR2 is FQGNSA. Trimming stripped 2 bases from V and 5 bases from J, with 7 bases between. This CDR3 is built from 13 residues. CDR3 nucleotide sequence: TGTGCCAGCAGCTTACCTAGCCACAATGAGCAGTTCTTC. Residues: CASSLPSHNEQFF.

The genes are TRBV24-1 and TRBJ2-3; a weak D match, TRBD2 (6 bases). V was shortened by 3 bases and J by 0 bases, with 9 bases between the two germline ends. The CDR3 has 15 amino acids. Germline V gives CDR1 KGHDR, CDR2 SFDVKD. The CDR3 sequence is CATSDPGVSTDTQYF. DNA of the CDR3: TGTGCCACCAGTGATCCGGGAGTAAGCACAGATACGCAGTATTTT.

V usage is TRBV7-6 and J usage is TRBJ2-3; 7 nucleotides line up with TRBD1. The germline CDR1 and CDR2 sequences are SGHVS and FNYEAQ. This CDR3 contains 15 residues. Trimming took 7 bases from V and 2 from J; bases not matched to a gene: 9. The CDR3 region has the DNA TGTGCCAGCAACCCCCGGGACAGAGACACAGATACGCAGTATTTT. This encodes CASNPRDRDTDTQYF.

This chain links TRBV9 with TRBJ2-7; 7 bases agree with TRBD2. CDR1 is SGDLS, CDR2 YYNGEE, per germline. V shed 0 bases, J shed 6 bases, and the junction held 9 bases outside the gene matches. This CDR3 comprises 15 residues. In nucleotides, the CDR3 is TGTGCCAGCAGCGTAGGGGAGGGTCGGTGGGGCGAGCAGTACTTC. It translates to CASSVGEGRWGEQYF.

This clone was detected only a few times. The V call is TRBV7-7, the J call TRBJ2-2; 7 bases align to TRBD1. This CDR3 spans 15 amino acids. The germline gives CDR1 SSHAT, CDR2 FNYEAQ (reference sequence). With V trimmed by 4 bases and J by 4 bases, 6 bases remained unmatched. CDR3 protein: CASSSRTGITGELFF. In DNA, the CDR3 is TGTGCCAGCAGCTCTCGGACAGGAATCACCGGGGAGCTGTTTTTT. Full variable domain (rest looked up from reference TRBV7-7 and TRBJ2-2): GAGVSQSPRYKVTKRGQDVTLRCDPISSHATLYWYQQALGQGPEFLTYFNYEAQPDKSGLPSDRFSAERPEGSISTLTIQRTEQRDSAMYRCASSSRTGITGELFFGEGSRLTVL.

The V and J genes are TRBV4-2 and TRBJ2-3; TRBD2 matches 13 bases. Germline V gene sequence: CDR1 LGHNA, CDR2 YNFKEQ. J was trimmed by 4 bases and V by 4 bases; bases with no gene match: 8. CDR3 size: 17 residues. The CDR3 sequence is CASSPFLLAGGADTQYF. CDR3 DNA sequence: TGTGCCAGCAGCCCCTTCTTACTAGCGGGGGGGGCAGATACGCAGTATTTT.

The V and J genes are TRBV5-4 and TRBJ2-3; 9 bases map to TRBD2. CDR1 is SGHNT, CDR2 YYREEE, per germline (reference sequence). The CDR3 is 16 residues long. Trimming cost V 4 bases and J 2 bases; bases outside gene matches: 8. DNA for the CDR3: TGTGCCAGCAGCCCCCAGCGGGGGGCGAACACAGATACGCAGTATTTT. It encodes CASSPQRGANTDTQYF.